Following are 21 T cell receptor beta chains from one sample sequenced in a study of T cell responses to AZD1222 COVID-19 vaccine listed by TCRdb under 2021. Libraries were constructed by the immunoSEQ multiplex PCR assay. TCRdb carries this immuneACCESS record with in-frame sequences only. Its versions omit some clonotypes, under half of them owing to an unresolved V gene in the studies checked, with the rest unexplained. For this sample there are tens of thousands of clones; 80% appear just once. In total, the top ten clones hold roughly a fifth of the sample. The sample's time point label, in plain terms: baseline before first vaccination. The sequencing used peripheral blood, collected on day 0 of AZD1222 vaccination. These TCRs come from an adult in good health.

V and J are TRBV7-2 and TRBJ1-4; D may be TRBD1 (6 bases). CDR3 length equals 15 residues. Looked up from germline, CDR1 is SGHTA and CDR2 is FQGNSA. Trimming removed 5 bases from V and 7 bases from J, with 17 bases in between. The CDR3 loop is CASSTSQGGGEKLFF. The CDR3 coding sequence is TGTGCCAGCAGCACCTCACAGGGCGGAGGTGAAAAACTGTTTTTT.

This chain links TRBV7-9 with TRBJ2-5; D could derive from TRBD1 or TRBD2 (6 bases each). The CDR3 is made up of 15 amino acids. Germline V gene sequence: CDR1 SEHNR, CDR2 FQNEAQ (reference sequence). V was pared by 5 bases and J by 4 bases, with 17 bases between. CDR3 region: CASSLSFGGRETQYF. CDR3 nucleotides: TGTGCCAGCAGCCTCTCCTTTGGGGGGCGAGAGACCCAGTACTTC.

This clone has just a few counts. The gene calls are TRBV5-1 and TRBJ2-5, with a possible D match to TRBD1 (5 bases). The ends were cut back, 0 bases at V and 7 bases at J, with 16 bases in the middle. CDR1 and CDR2 from the germline V gene are SGHRS and YFSETQ. The CDR3 runs to 15 residues. CDR3 protein: CASSLAGQSRGTQYF. In nucleotides, the CDR3 is TGCGCCAGCAGCTTGGCCGGACAATCAAGAGGGACCCAGTACTTC.

The rearrangement uses TRBV5-1 and TRBJ2-1, with 8 bases fitting TRBD2. CDR1 and CDR2 from the germline V gene are SGHRS and YFSETQ. With 6 bases clipped from V and 5 bases from J, the junction kept 10 bases outside the gene matches. The CDR3 has 15 amino acids. CDR3 in DNA: TGCGCCAGCAATCTGGCTAGCGGGTCCCACAATGAGCAGTTCTTC. Its translation: CASNLASGSHNEQFF.

A few counts support this clone. V and J are TRBV16 and TRBJ2-1, with TRBD1 matching 7 bases. The CDR3 spans 15 residues. The trim removed 5 bases at V and 7 bases at J, leaving 11 bases unmatched. Germline CDR1 is KGHSY and CDR2 is FQNENV. CDR3 residues: CASSSSGGFPNEQFF. CDR3 nucleotide sequence: TGTGCCAGCAGCTCGTCAGGGGGTTTTCCTAATGAGCAGTTCTTC.

The chain links TRBV10-2 to TRBJ1-1; no clear D gene. Germline CDR1 is WSHSY and CDR2 is SAAADI. This CDR3 comprises 11 residues. The V end lost 8 bases, the J end lost 8 bases, and 12 bases lay between the germline ends. The CDR3 sequence: CASYGRLEAFF. In DNA, the CDR3 is TGCGCCAGCTATGGACGGTTAGAAGCTTTCTTT.

Only a few counts were recorded for this clone. V usage is TRBV5-1 and J usage is TRBJ2-4; TRBD1 aligns across 8 bases. The CDR3 loop spans 15 amino acids. J was trimmed by 7 bases and V by 2 bases; bases with no gene match: 8. CDR1 is SGHRS, CDR2 YFSETQ, per germline. The chain's CDR3 is CASSFAPTGGNIQYF. The CDR3, as DNA: TGCGCCAGCAGCTTCGCCCCTACAGGGGGTAACATTCAGTACTTC.

This clone was found a few times. The chain links TRBV30 to TRBJ2-6; no clear D. The V gene's germline CDR1 is GTSNPN and CDR2 SVGIG (reference sequence). The V end lost 2 bases, the J end lost 0 bases, and 5 bases lay between the germline ends. The length of the CDR3 is 14 residues. The CDR3, as DNA: TGTGCCTGGAGTCAGACCTCTGGGGCCAACGTCCTGACTTTC. Translation: CAWSQTSGANVLTF.

A word on this clone: At the DNA level, this CDR3 is encoded by other sequences in the same sample as well. The rearrangement links TRBV3-1 (or the pseudogene TRBV3-2) to TRBJ1-1; tentatively, D is TRBD1 (5 bases). Trimming cost V 4 bases and J 1 base, with 7 bases left between them. This CDR3 has 13 amino acids. Germline loops: CDR1 LGHDT, CDR2 YNNKEL (reference sequence). The CDR3, as DNA: TGTGCCAGCAGCCGCACAGGGAACACTGAAGCTTTCTTT. It codes for CASSRTGNTEAFF.

This sequence joins TRBV6-5 and TRBJ2-7; no firm D call. Trimming shortened V by 6 bases and J by 2 bases, and 8 bases separated the two germline ends. CDR3 size: 12 residues. Germline assignment: CDR1 MNHEY and CDR2 SVGAGI. The CDR3 DNA is TGTGCCAGCAGAAGGGTCCCCTACGAGCAGTACTTC. Translated, it gives CASRRVPYEQYF.

The chain's CDR3 is CASSTRGEETQYF. CDR3 in DNA: TGTGCCAGCAGCACGAGGGGGGAAGAGACCCAGTACTTC. This rearrangement joins TRBV9 to TRBJ2-5; D tentatively reads TRBD1 or TRBD2 (6 bases each). The CDR3 has 13 residues. Deletions cut 4 bases from V and 3 bases from J, with 10 bases between. Per germline, CDR1 SGDLS and CDR2 YYNGEE.

J is TRBJ2-7 and V is TRBV5-6; D is ambiguous. In germline, CDR1 is SGHDT, CDR2 YYEEEE. The CDR3 loop spans 12 amino acids. Trimming cost V 4 bases and J 2 bases, with 7 bases left between them. CDR3 region: CASSPGTYEQYF. The CDR3 nucleotides read TGTGCCAGCAGCCCTGGGACCTACGAGCAGTACTTC. Variable domain in full (rest from reference TRBV5-6 and TRBJ2-7): DAGVTQSPTHLIKTRGQQVTLRCSPKSGHDTVSWYQQALGQGPQFIFQYYEEEERQRGNFPDRFSGHQFPNYSSELNVNALLLGDSALYLCASSPGTYEQYFGPGTRLTVT.

The chain couples TRBV5-1 to TRBJ2-7, with 14 bases that match TRBD2. The CDR3 spans 17 residues. Germline V gene data show CDR1 as SGHRS and CDR2 as YFSETQ. Trimming at V came to 3 bases and at J to 0 bases, leaving 5 bases not matched to a gene. The CDR3 protein is CASSSRTSGGSSYEQYF. CDR3 bases: TGCGCCAGCAGCTCAAGGACTAGCGGGGGGTCCTCCTACGAGCAGTACTTC.

The chain recombines TRBV19 with TRBJ2-1, with D tentatively TRBD1 (6 bases). The CDR3 spans 15 residues. The ends were cut back, 3 bases at V and 7 bases at J, with 16 bases in the middle. CDR1 LNHDA and CDR2 SQIVND come from the germline V gene (reference sequence). This CDR3 reads CASSIPGVVMNEQFF. Here the CDR3 DNA reads TGTGCCAGTAGTATCCCAGGGGTAGTGATGAATGAGCAGTTCTTC.

This chain joins TRBV5-1 and TRBJ2-5; possibly TRBD2 for D (5 bases). The V gene's germline CDR1 is SGHRS and CDR2 YFSETQ. The CDR3 sequence is 13 residues long. V lost 0 bases to trimming and J lost 4 bases, with 7 bases between them. CDR3 DNA sequence: TGCGCCAGCAGCTTGGGTGGAGGAGAGACCCAGTACTTC. Protein sequence: CASSLGGGETQYF.

The chain links TRBV6-5 to TRBJ2-1; D uncertain. V lost 2 bases and J 4 bases, leaving 15 bases between the germline ends. The CDR3 runs 16 residues. Germline lookup yields CDR1 MNHEY and CDR2 SVGAGI. The CDR3 DNA reads as TGTGCCAGCAGTTACACTCCCTTCCCCTTATACAATGAGCAGTTCTTC. The encoded protein is CASSYTPFPLYNEQFF.

The CDR3 reads CASSSNRRNTEAFF. The CDR3, as DNA: TGCGCCAGCAGTTCAAATAGACGGAACACTGAAGCTTTCTTT. The chain has TRBV5-1 and TRBJ1-1; no clear D. V gave up 5 bases and J gave up 1 base, with 12 bases separating them. Germline V gene sequence: CDR1 SGHRS, CDR2 YFSETQ. The CDR3 has 14 residues.

In its sample, this clone was seen once. The chain couples TRBV6-5 to TRBJ2-7, with D tentatively TRBD1 (6 bases). V was clipped by 4 bases and J by 2 bases, with 18 bases between them. The CDR3 has 16 residues. Germline values: CDR1 MNHEY, CDR2 SVGAGI. The CDR3 reads CASSSTEADSAYEQYF. CDR3 nucleotide sequence: TGTGCCAGCAGTTCCACAGAAGCGGACAGCGCCTACGAGCAGTACTTC.

This chain links TRBV27 with TRBJ1-2; D possibly corresponds to TRBD1 (6 bases). V was clipped by 7 bases and J by 5 bases, with 20 bases between them. The CDR3 is made up of 15 amino acids. Per germline, CDR1 MNHEY and CDR2 SMNVEV (reference sequence). CDR3 region: CASMRVGGVGYGYTF. Written as DNA, the CDR3 is TGTGCCAGCATGAGGGTGGGGGGCGTAGGATATGGCTACACCTTC.

The chain is built from TRBV28 and TRBJ2-2; 8 nucleotides agree with TRBD2. This CDR3 has 20 residues. The ends lost 6 bases at V and 0 bases at J; junction bases unmatched: 18. CDR1 MDHEN and CDR2 SYDVKM come from the germline V gene. The chain's CDR3 is CASRSRANTRLATNTGELFF. The CDR3 DNA follows: TGTGCCAGCAGGTCAAGGGCTAACACCAGACTAGCGACGAACACCGGGGAGCTGTTTTTT.

This rearrangement joins TRBV23-1 to TRBJ1-6, with D unresolved. TRBV23-1 is known as an ORF, though its function is uncertain. V was trimmed by 0 bases and J by 6 bases, leaving 9 bases between them. The CDR3 contains 15 residues. The CDR3, as DNA: TGCGCCAGCAGTCAATCGGGATGTATTAATTCACCCCTCCACTTT. Protein: CASSQSGCINSPLHF.